The 16 T cell receptor beta chains listed next were all sequenced from one sample in a study of blood T cell repertoires in COVID-19. TCRdb keeps only in-frame clones here, not all; method: immunoSEQ multiplex PCR. The sample consists of under 100,000 clones, 85% of them appearing once. Material for sequencing was peripheral blood. The origin of the receptors is an older man with active or convalescent COVID-19.

The chain employs TRBV5-1 and TRBJ2-1, with 8 bases lining up with TRBD2. Germline V gene sequence: CDR1 SGHRS, CDR2 YFSETQ. V gave up 2 bases and J gave up 0 bases; unmatched junction bases: 4. CDR3 length equals 16 residues. For the CDR3, the DNA is TGCGCCAGCAGCTTAGCGGGGGTTTACTCCTACAATGAGCAGTTCTTC. This sequence encodes CASSLAGVYSYNEQFF.

CDR3 coding DNA: TGTGCCAGCAGCCCAGGGGGAGCTGTCTCTAACTATGGCTACACCTTC. It encodes CASSPGGAVSNYGYTF. The rearrangement uses TRBV7-9 and TRBJ1-2; 7 bases match TRBD1. Germline-derived CDR1 and CDR2 are SEHNR and FQNEAQ (reference sequence). The ends lost 5 bases at V and 0 bases at J; junction bases unmatched: 9. CDR3 length: 16 residues. Full variable domain (outside the CDR3, taken from reference TRBV7-9 and TRBJ1-2): DTGVSQNPRHKITKRGQNVTFRCDPISEHNRLYWYRQTLGQGPEFLTYFQNEAQLEKSRLLSDRFSAERPKGSFSTLEIQRTEQGDSAMYLCASSPGGAVSNYGYTFGSGTRLTVV.

V and J are TRBV28 and TRBJ1-5; 7 nucleotides line up with TRBD1. Germline V CDR1 and CDR2: MDHEN, SYDVKM. With 4 bases clipped from V and 1 base from J, the junction kept 7 bases outside the gene matches. This CDR3 comprises 16 residues. The CDR3 reads CASSSGTARSNQPQHF. Here the CDR3 DNA reads TGTGCCAGCAGTTCCGGGACAGCAAGAAGCAATCAGCCCCAGCATTTT.

J is TRBJ1-1 and V is TRBV19; TRBD1 is a possible D gene (6 bases). The CDR3 has 14 amino acids. CDR1 is LNHDA, CDR2 SQIVND, per germline (reference sequence). V was clipped by 4 bases and J by 6 bases, with 15 bases between them. The CDR3 DNA reads TGTGCCAGTAGTACCTACACAGGGAATCCTGAAGCTTTCTTT. Translation gives CASSTYTGNPEAFF.

The chain recombines TRBV5-1 with TRBJ2-3; TRBD2 agrees at 9 bases. The trim removed 0 bases at V and 2 bases at J, leaving 10 bases unmatched. Germline V lookup: CDR1 SGHRS, CDR2 YFSETQ. This CDR3 is built from 18 residues. The CDR3 DNA is TGCGCCAGCAGCTTGGGGTATGGCGGGAGGGCCGCCACAGATACGCAGTATTTT. Translated: CASSLGYGGRAATDTQYF.

The chain links TRBV3-1 (or the pseudogene TRBV3-2) to TRBJ2-3, with no clear D. V gave up 4 bases and J gave up 0 bases, with 5 bases separating them. Germline V CDR1 and CDR2: LGHDT, YNNKEL (reference sequence). The CDR3 loop spans 13 amino acids. The CDR3 DNA reads as TGTGCCAGCAGCCCAGGAAGCACAGATACGCAGTATTTT. Translation gives CASSPGSTDTQYF.

The chain couples TRBV5-6 to TRBJ2-6; D uncertain. This CDR3 region has 15 residues. Germline assignment: CDR1 SGHDT and CDR2 YYEEEE. Trimming stripped 1 base from V and 1 base from J, with 6 bases between. CDR3: CASSLRVSGANVLTF. CDR3 nucleotide sequence: TGTGCCAGCAGCTTGAGAGTTTCTGGGGCCAACGTCCTGACTTTC.

CDR3 amino acids: CASRTSGGASYNEQFF. The CDR3 DNA reads as TGTGCCAGCAGGACTAGCGGGGGGGCGTCCTACAATGAGCAGTTCTTC. The rearrangement uses TRBV28 and TRBJ2-1, with 14 positions matching TRBD2. The CDR3 loop spans 16 amino acids. Looked up from germline, CDR1 is MDHEN and CDR2 is SYDVKM. Trimming cost V 6 bases and J 1 base; bases outside gene matches: 2. Full variable domain (rest looked up from reference TRBV28 and TRBJ2-1): DVKVTQSSRYLVKRTGEKVFLECVQDMDHENMFWYRQDPGLGLRLIYFSYDVKMKEKGDIPEGYSVSREKKERFSLILESASTNQTSMYLCASRTSGGASYNEQFFGPGTRLTVL.

V is TRBV7-9 and J is TRBJ2-3, with 7 bases lining up with TRBD1. The ends lost 1 base at V and 2 bases at J; junction bases unmatched: 3. The CDR3 has 15 residues. CDR1 and CDR2 (germline): SEHNR, FQNEAQ (reference sequence). The DNA for the CDR3 is TGTGCCAGCAGCTTAGAGGGACAGCCCACAGATACGCAGTATTTT. Protein product: CASSLEGQPTDTQYF.

The chain links TRBV7-9 to TRBJ1-5; tentatively, D is TRBD1 (6 bases). Germline values: CDR1 SEHNR, CDR2 FQNEAQ (reference sequence). The CDR3 runs 13 residues. V was pared by 5 bases and J by 6 bases, with 11 bases between. This chain's CDR3 is CASSPGASQPQHF. CDR3 in DNA: TGTGCCAGCAGCCCAGGGGCTAGTCAGCCCCAGCATTTT.

This rearrangement joins TRBV9 to TRBJ2-1; 7 nucleotides line up with TRBD2. V lost 4 bases to trimming and J lost 5 bases; unmatched junction nucleotides: 9. This CDR3 contains 15 residues. The germline V gene has CDR1 SGDLS and CDR2 YYNGEE. The CDR3 region has the DNA TGTGCCAGCAGCCCCCGTATAGGGAGGGACAATGAGCAGTTCTTC. Translating gives CASSPRIGRDNEQFF.

The V call is TRBV6-5, the J call TRBJ2-2; TRBD1 aligns across 11 bases. The CDR3 sequence is 15 residues long. J lost 6 bases, V lost 5 bases, and 5 bases had no gene match. From germline, CDR1 is MNHEY and CDR2 SVGAGI. CDR3: CASSTDRGLAGELFF. The DNA for the CDR3 is TGTGCCAGCAGTACGGACAGGGGGCTTGCCGGGGAGCTGTTTTTT.

This clone was observed a single time. V usage is TRBV5-1 and J usage is TRBJ1-2; perhaps TRBD1 as D (6 bases). The CDR3 is 14 amino acids. CDR1 is SGHRS and CDR2 is YFSETQ in the germline V gene. V shed 4 bases and J shed 8 bases, with 18 bases lying between them. CDR3 nucleotide sequence: TGCGCCAGCAGCCGGAGTGGGGGGGCCGACGGCTACACCTTC. Translation: CASSRSGGADGYTF.

The J gene is TRBJ1-1, the V gene TRBV18; TRBD1 might be the D (5 bases). This CDR3 has 14 amino acids. The V gene lost 5 bases and the J gene lost 0 bases, with 10 bases spanning the gap. The germline gives CDR1 KGHSH, CDR2 LQKENI. Written as DNA, the CDR3 is TGTGCCAGCTCAGCGACAGAACTGAACACTGAAGCTTTCTTT. Residues: CASSATELNTEAFF.

This sequence joins TRBV19 and TRBJ1-4, with TRBD1 matching over 7 bases. The germline V gene encodes CDR1 LNHDA and CDR2 SQIVND (reference sequence). The CDR3 sequence is 14 residues long. J was trimmed by 7 bases and V by 4 bases; bases with no gene match: 6. This chain's CDR3 is CASSKNTGVEKLFF. CDR3 nucleotides: TGTGCCAGTAGTAAAAACACAGGGGTTGAAAAACTGTTTTTT.

This clone turned up a few times. V usage is TRBV5-8 and J usage is TRBJ2-7; D may be TRBD1 (6 bases). This CDR3 contains 17 residues. The V end lost 2 bases, the J end lost 0 bases, and 18 bases lay between the germline ends. Germline-derived CDR1 and CDR2 are SGHTS and YDEGEE. In nucleotides, the CDR3 is TGTGCCAGCAGCTTAATTCGACAGGCTAGACTCTCCTACGAGCAGTACGTC. It codes for CASSLIRQARLSYEQYV.